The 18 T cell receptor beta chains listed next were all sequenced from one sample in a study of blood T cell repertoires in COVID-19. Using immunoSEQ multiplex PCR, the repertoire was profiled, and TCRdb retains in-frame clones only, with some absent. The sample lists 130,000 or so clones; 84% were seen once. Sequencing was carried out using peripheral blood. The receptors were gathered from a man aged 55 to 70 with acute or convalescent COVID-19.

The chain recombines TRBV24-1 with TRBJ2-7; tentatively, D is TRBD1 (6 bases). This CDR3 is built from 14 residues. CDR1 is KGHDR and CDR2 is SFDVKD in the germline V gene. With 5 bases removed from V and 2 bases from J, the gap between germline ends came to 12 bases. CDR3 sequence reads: CATSAQGPTYEQYF. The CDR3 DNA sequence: TGTGCCACCAGTGCTCAGGGGCCGACCTACGAGCAGTACTTC.

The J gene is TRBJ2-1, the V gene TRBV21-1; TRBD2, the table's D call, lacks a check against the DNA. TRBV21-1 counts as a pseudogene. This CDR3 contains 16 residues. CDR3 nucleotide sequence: TGTGCCAGCAGCAAAAGGAGGGAGGGCCTTGGCAATGAGCAGTTCTTC. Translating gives CASSKRREGLGNEQFF.

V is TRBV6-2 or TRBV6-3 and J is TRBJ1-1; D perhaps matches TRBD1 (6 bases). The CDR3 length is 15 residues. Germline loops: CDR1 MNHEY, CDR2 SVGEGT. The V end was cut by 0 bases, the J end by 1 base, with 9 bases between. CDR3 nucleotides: TGTGCCAGCAGTTACTCGAGCAGGGGGAACACTGAAGCTTTCTTT. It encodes CASSYSSRGNTEAFF.

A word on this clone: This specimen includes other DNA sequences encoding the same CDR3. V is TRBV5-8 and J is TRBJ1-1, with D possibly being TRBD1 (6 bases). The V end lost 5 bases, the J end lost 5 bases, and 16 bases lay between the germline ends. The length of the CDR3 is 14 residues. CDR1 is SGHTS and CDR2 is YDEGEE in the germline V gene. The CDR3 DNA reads TGTGCCAGCAGTCTTTTACAGGGTAGGACTGAAGCTTTCTTT. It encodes CASSLLQGRTEAFF.

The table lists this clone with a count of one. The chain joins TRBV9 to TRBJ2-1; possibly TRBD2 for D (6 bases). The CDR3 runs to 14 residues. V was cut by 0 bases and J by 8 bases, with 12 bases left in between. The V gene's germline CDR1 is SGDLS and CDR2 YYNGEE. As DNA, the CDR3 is TGTGCCAGCAGCGTAGGTGGAGGGATAGATGAGCAGTTCTTC. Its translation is CASSVGGGIDEQFF.

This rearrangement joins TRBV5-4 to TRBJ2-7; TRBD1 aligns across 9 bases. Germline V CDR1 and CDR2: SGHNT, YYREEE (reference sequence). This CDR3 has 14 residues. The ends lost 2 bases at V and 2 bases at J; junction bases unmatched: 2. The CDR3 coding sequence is TGTGCCAGCAGCTTTTACAGGGGGCCCTACGAGCAGTACTTC. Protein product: CASSFYRGPYEQYF.

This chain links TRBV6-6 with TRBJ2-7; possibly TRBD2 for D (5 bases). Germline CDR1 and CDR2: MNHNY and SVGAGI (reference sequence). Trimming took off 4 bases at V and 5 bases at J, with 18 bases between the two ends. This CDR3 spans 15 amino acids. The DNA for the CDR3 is TGTGCCAGCAGTTCACAACGGGTCGCGGGTAACGAGCAGTACTTC. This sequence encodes CASSSQRVAGNEQYF.

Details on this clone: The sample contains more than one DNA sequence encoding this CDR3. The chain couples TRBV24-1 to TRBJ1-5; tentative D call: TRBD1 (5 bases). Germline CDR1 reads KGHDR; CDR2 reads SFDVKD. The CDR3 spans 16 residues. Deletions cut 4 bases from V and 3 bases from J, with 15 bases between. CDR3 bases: TGTGCCACCAGTGACCCTCGGGGGGGTAACAATCAGCCCCAGCATTTT. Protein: CATSDPRGGNNQPQHF.

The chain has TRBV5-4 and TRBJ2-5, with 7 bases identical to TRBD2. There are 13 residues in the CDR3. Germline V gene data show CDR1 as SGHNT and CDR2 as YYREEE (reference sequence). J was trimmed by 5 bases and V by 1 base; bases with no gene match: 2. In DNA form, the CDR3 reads TGTGCCAGCAGCTTGCCGGGAGGTGAGACCCAGTACTTC. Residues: CASSLPGGETQYF.

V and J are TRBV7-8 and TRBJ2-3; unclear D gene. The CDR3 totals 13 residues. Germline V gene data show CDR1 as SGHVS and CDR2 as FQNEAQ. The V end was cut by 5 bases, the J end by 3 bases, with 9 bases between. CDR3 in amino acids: CASSSLSTDTQYF. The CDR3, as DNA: TGTGCCAGCAGCAGCCTTAGTACAGATACGCAGTATTTT.

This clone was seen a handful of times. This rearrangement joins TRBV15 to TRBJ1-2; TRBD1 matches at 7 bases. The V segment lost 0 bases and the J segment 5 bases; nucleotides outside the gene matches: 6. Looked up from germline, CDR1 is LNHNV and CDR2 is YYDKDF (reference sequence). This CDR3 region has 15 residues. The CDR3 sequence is CATSREGQRVYGYTF. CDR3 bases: TGTGCCACCAGCAGAGAGGGACAGCGCGTATATGGCTACACCTTC.

This chain's CDR3 is CASGLDPGTGPSEAFF. The CDR3, as DNA: TGTGCTAGTGGTTTGGACCCCGGGACAGGGCCTTCTGAAGCTTTCTTT. This chain joins TRBV12-5 and TRBJ1-1; 9 nucleotides match TRBD1. This CDR3 region has 16 residues. The J segment lost 6 bases and the V segment lost 1 base, leaving 9 bases of the junction unmatched. Germline V gene data show CDR1 as LGHNT and CDR2 as FRNRAP.

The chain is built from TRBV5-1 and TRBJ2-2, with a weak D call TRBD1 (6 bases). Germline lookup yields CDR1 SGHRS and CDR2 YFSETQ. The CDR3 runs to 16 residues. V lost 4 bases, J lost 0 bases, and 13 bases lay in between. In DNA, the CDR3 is TGCGCCAGCAGCGGAAGGGGGTCCCCGAACACCGGGGAGCTGTTTTTT. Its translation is CASSGRGSPNTGELFF.

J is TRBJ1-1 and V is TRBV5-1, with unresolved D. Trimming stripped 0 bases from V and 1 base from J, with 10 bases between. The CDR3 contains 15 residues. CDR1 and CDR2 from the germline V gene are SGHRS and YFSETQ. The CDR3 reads CASSLVGRTNTEAFF. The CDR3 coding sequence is TGCGCCAGCAGCTTGGTAGGGAGGACGAACACTGAAGCTTTCTTT.

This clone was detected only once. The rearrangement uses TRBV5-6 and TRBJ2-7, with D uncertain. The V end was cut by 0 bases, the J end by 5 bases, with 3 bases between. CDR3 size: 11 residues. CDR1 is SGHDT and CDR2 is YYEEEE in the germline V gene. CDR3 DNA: TGTGCCAGCAGCTTGGCCGACGAGCAGTACTTC. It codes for CASSLADEQYF.

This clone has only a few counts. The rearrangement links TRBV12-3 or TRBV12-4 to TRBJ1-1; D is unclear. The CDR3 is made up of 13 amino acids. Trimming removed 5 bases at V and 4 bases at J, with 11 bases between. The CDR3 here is CASSKQHSTEAFF. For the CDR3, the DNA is TGTGCCAGCAGTAAACAGCATAGCACTGAAGCTTTCTTT.

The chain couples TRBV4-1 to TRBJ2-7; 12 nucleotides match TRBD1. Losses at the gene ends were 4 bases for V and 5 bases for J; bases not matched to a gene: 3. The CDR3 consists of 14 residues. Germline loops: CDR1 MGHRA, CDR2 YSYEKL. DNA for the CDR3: TGCGCCAGCAGCCTGGGACAGGGGGCCCACGAGCAGTACTTC. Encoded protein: CASSLGQGAHEQYF.

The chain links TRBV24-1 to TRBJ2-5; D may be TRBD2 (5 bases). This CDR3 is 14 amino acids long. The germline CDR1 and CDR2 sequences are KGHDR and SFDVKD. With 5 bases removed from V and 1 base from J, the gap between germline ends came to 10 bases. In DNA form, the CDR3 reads TGTGCCACCAGTGCTTCGGGATTCCAAGAGACCCAGTACTTC. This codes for CATSASGFQETQYF.